This entry lists 25 T cell receptor beta chains sequenced from one sample in a study of response to subunit inactivated influenza vaccine. A single record per CDR3 protein comes from TCRdb applying MiXCR to the RT-PCR reads. The sample includes hundreds of thousands of distinct CDR3 sequences, 7.6% of them seen just once. The sequences come from PBMCs from blood, collected less than 25 months after vaccination. The receptors were sampled from a man between 50 and 75 years old who received an inactivated influenza vaccine.

This clonotype was seen repeatedly, ten times or more. The rearrangement links TRBV12-3 or TRBV12-4 to TRBJ2-2; 12 nucleotides match TRBD1. The CDR3 consists of 17 residues. V trimming: 6 bases; J trimming: 3 bases; junction bases outside the gene matches: 8. CDR3: CASRAGTGGAYTGELFF. Written as DNA, the CDR3 is TGTGCCAGCAGAGCCGGGACAGGGGGCGCTTACACCGGGGAGCTGTTTTTT.

This sequence joins TRBV6-1 and TRBJ1-5; D ambiguous. This CDR3 has 14 amino acids. Trimming pared 8 bases from V and 4 bases from J, leaving 15 bases between. Germline assignment: CDR1 MNHNS and CDR2 SASEGT. CDR3 amino acids: CASGEGGFNQPQHF. The CDR3, as DNA: TGTGCCAGCGGGGAAGGCGGATTTAATCAGCCCCAGCATTTT.

CDR3 DNA sequence: TGCGCCAGCAGTGTACTCTACTACGAGCAGTACTTC. The encoded protein is CASSVLYYEQYF. The V and J genes are TRBV10-1 and TRBJ2-7; no firm D call. Trimming shortened V by 4 bases and J by 3 bases, and 7 bases separated the two germline ends. This CDR3 is built from 12 residues. Germline CDR1 reads WNHNN; CDR2 reads SYGVQD (reference sequence).

The chain uses TRBV23-1 and TRBJ1-1, with 8 nucleotides matching TRBD1. TRBV23-1 is an ORF, and what it does is uncertain. Trimming at V came to 3 bases and at J to 3 bases, leaving 6 bases not matched to a gene. The CDR3 contains 15 residues. As DNA, the CDR3 is TGCGCCAGCAGTCACACAGGGGGAGGAGACACTGAAGCTTTCTTT. It translates to CASSHTGGGDTEAFF.

The V and J genes are TRBV20-1 and TRBJ1-3; the D gene is possibly TRBD1 (5 bases). V dropped 0 bases and J dropped 0 bases, with 9 bases sitting between them. The V gene's germline CDR1 is DFQATT and CDR2 SNEGSKA (reference sequence). The CDR3 runs to 15 residues. In DNA, the CDR3 is TGCAGTGCTAGAGATCCCCAGGGCTCTGGAAACACCATATATTTT. Its protein is CSARDPQGSGNTIYF.

J is TRBJ2-3 and V is TRBV6-2 or TRBV6-3; D is undetermined. The CDR3 has 13 amino acids. The germline V gene encodes CDR1 MNHEY and CDR2 SVGEGT. Trimming left V 2 bases short and J 6 bases short, with 9 bases between. The CDR3 loop is CASSYRKGDTQYF. The DNA for the CDR3 is TGTGCCAGCAGTTACCGTAAGGGCGATACGCAGTATTTT.

This clonotype has just a few counts. The V and J genes are TRBV5-1 and TRBJ1-1; tentative D call: TRBD1 (5 bases). Germline values: CDR1 SGHRS, CDR2 YFSETQ. V was cut by 3 bases and J by 8 bases, with 20 bases left in between. The CDR3 sequence is 15 residues long. The CDR3 DNA is TGCGCCAGCAGCTATGGGGGTCGGGGAGACAAAGAAGCTTTCTTT. Protein: CASSYGGRGDKEAFF.

This clonotype was picked up a small number of times. Written as DNA, the CDR3 is TGTGCCACCCGTGGACGTCGCGATGAGCAGTTCTTC. It specifies CATRGRRDEQFF. V usage is TRBV24-1 and J usage is TRBJ2-1; D gene unclear. The CDR3 runs to 12 residues. Germline V gene lookup returns CDR1 KGHDR and CDR2 SFDVKD. V gave up 9 bases and J gave up 8 bases, with 13 bases separating them.

This clonotype was detected ten times or more. The V and J genes are TRBV5-1 and TRBJ1-1; 8 bases match TRBD1. The junction had 8 bases not matched to a gene; V was cut back by 4 bases and J by 3 bases. The V gene's germline CDR1 is SGHRS and CDR2 YFSETQ. CDR3 length: 15 amino acids. The CDR3 nucleotides read TGCGCCAGCAGCGGCACGGGACAGGCGTACACTGAAGCTTTCTTT. Translated, it gives CASSGTGQAYTEAFF.

This clonotype occurred many times. The rearrangement links TRBV6-2 or TRBV6-3 to TRBJ2-3; possibly TRBD1 or TRBD2 for D (5 bases each). Trimming took off 7 bases at V and 2 bases at J, with 16 bases between the two ends. The CDR3 is 15 residues long. Looked up from germline, CDR1 is MNHEY and CDR2 is SVGEGT. CDR3 region: CASTPEGTTTDTQYF. For the CDR3, the DNA is TGTGCCAGCACGCCGGAAGGGACCACCACAGATACGCAGTATTTT.

This clonotype was detected many times. J is TRBJ1-1 and V is TRBV7-9, with D maybe TRBD1 (5 bases). V was shortened by 2 bases and J by 4 bases, with 11 bases between the two germline ends. Germline CDR1 reads SEHNR; CDR2 reads FQNEAQ (reference sequence). This CDR3 has 14 residues. The CDR3 region has the DNA TGTGCCAGCAGCTTAACCCGGGGGAGCACTGAAGCTTTCTTT. As protein: CASSLTRGSTEAFF.

This clonotype came up a few times. The junction shows a germline mismatch at one end, possibly a read error. The chain combines TRBV6-1 with TRBJ1-4, with unresolved D. CDR3 length: 13 residues. Germline V gene sequence: CDR1 MNHNS, CDR2 SASEGT. CDR3 nucleotides: TGTGCCAGCAGAAGCGGTACTAATGAAGAACTGTTTTTT. Encoded protein: CASRSGTNEELFF.

V usage is TRBV18 and J usage is TRBJ1-5, with unresolved D. Trimming removed 2 bases at V and 1 base at J, with 6 bases between. This CDR3 comprises 14 residues. Germline CDR1 KGHSH, CDR2 LQKENI. The CDR3 nucleotides are TGTGCCAGCTCACCAGCCGGGAGCAATCAGCCCCAGCATTTT. It yields the protein CASSPAGSNQPQHF.

This clonotype occurred many times. The chain uses TRBV10-3 and TRBJ2-6, with TRBD1 as a possible D gene (6 bases). CDR1 ENHRY and CDR2 SYGVKD come from the germline V gene. There are 14 residues in the CDR3. The V gene lost 10 bases and the J gene lost 0 bases, with 10 bases spanning the gap. The DNA for the CDR3 is TGTGCCACGCAGACAGGCTCTGGGGCCAACGTCCTGACTTTC. Its translation is CATQTGSGANVLTF.

This chain links TRBV13 with TRBJ2-6; no clear D. This CDR3 is 15 amino acids long. The germline CDR1 and CDR2 sequences are PRHDT and FYEKMQ (reference sequence). Between the trimmed V and J ends, which lost 4 bases and 0 bases, there was a span of 7 bases. CDR3 loop: CASSSTNSGANVLTF. The DNA of the CDR3 is TGTGCCAGCAGCTCGACAAACTCTGGGGCCAACGTCCTGACTTTC.

This clonotype was counted between two and nine times. V is TRBV27 and J is TRBJ2-7; 10 nucleotides match TRBD2. The CDR3 consists of 15 residues. J was trimmed by 5 bases and V by 3 bases; bases with no gene match: 7. Germline lookup yields CDR1 MNHEY and CDR2 SMNVEV (reference sequence). CDR3 in amino acids: CASSLVTSGKDEQYF. The CDR3 nucleotides read TGTGCCAGCAGTTTGGTCACTAGCGGGAAGGACGAGCAGTACTTC.

Many counts were recorded for this clonotype. The chain joins TRBV29-1 to TRBJ2-1, with no clear D. There are 14 residues in the CDR3. Germline CDR1 reads SQVTM; CDR2 reads ANQGSEA. Trimming took off 5 bases at V and 0 bases at J, with 11 bases between the two ends. The CDR3 DNA reads TGCAGCGTTCTTTCGCAGAGCTCCTACAATGAGCAGTTCTTC. Translated, it gives CSVLSQSSYNEQFF.

This clonotype was counted only a few times. V gene TRBV5-1 combines with J gene TRBJ2-1; 7 bases match TRBD2. CDR1 is SGHRS, CDR2 YFSETQ, per germline. The CDR3 has 15 amino acids. After removal of 0 bases from V and 3 bases from J, the junction contained 3 bases not matched to a gene. In nucleotides, the CDR3 is TGCGCCAGCAGCTTGGGGCCGGGGGGCTACAATGAGCAGTTCTTC. This sequence encodes CASSLGPGGYNEQFF.

This clonotype occurred a few times. This chain uses TRBV7-8 with TRBJ1-4; 9 bases map to TRBD1. Germline values: CDR1 SGHVS, CDR2 FQNEAQ. This CDR3 region has 14 residues. The trim removed 5 bases at V and 10 bases at J, leaving 8 bases unmatched. This CDR3 is CASSPQGASGKLFF. The CDR3 bases are TGTGCCAGCAGCCCACAGGGGGCATCAGGAAAACTGTTTTTT.

This rearrangement joins TRBV7-8 to TRBJ1-6; no definite D call. Germline values: CDR1 SGHVS, CDR2 FQNEAQ. Trimming left V 5 bases short and J 7 bases short, with 6 bases between. The CDR3 spans 12 residues. This CDR3 reads CASSEQNSPLHF. CDR3 bases: TGTGCCAGCAGCGAACAGAATTCACCCCTCCACTTT.

This clonotype was picked up many times. The chain employs TRBV5-1 and TRBJ2-2; 8 bases agree with TRBD1. The trim removed 5 bases at V and 7 bases at J, leaving 7 bases unmatched. Per germline, CDR1 SGHRS and CDR2 YFSETQ. The CDR3 consists of 14 residues. The CDR3 nucleotides are TGCGCCAGCAGAAGGACAGGGTCCGACGGGGAGCTGTTTTTT. Residues: CASRRTGSDGELFF.

The J gene is TRBJ1-2, the V gene TRBV7-2; D may be TRBD1 (6 bases). Deletions cut 5 bases from V and 7 bases from J, with 11 bases between. This CDR3 comprises 12 residues. The germline V gene encodes CDR1 SGHTA and CDR2 FQGNSA. The CDR3 sequence is CASSLRGGGYTF. For the CDR3, the DNA is TGTGCCAGCAGCCTGAGAGGGGGTGGCTACACCTTC.

This rearrangement joins TRBV19 to TRBJ1-5, with 8 nucleotides matching TRBD1. The V gene end was trimmed by 5 bases and the J gene end by 3 bases; junction bases not matched to a gene: 3. Germline V gene data show CDR1 as LNHDA and CDR2 as SQIVND (reference sequence). The CDR3 runs to 14 residues. The DNA for the CDR3 is TGTGCCAGTAGTGTGACAGGGGTCAATCAGCCCCAGCATTTT. Translation gives CASSVTGVNQPQHF. Supplemented by reference TRBV19 and TRBJ1-5, the full variable domain reads DGGITQSPKYLFRKEGQNVTLSCEQNLNHDAMYWYRQDPGQGLRLIYYSQIVNDFQKGDIAEGYSVSREKKESFPLTVTSAQKNPTAFYLCASSVTGVNQPQHFGDGTRLSIL.

This clonotype has at least ten counts. This chain uses TRBV4-3 with TRBJ2-3, with 7 bases lining up with TRBD2. CDR1 LGHNA and CDR2 YSLEER come from the germline V gene. This CDR3 is built from 17 residues. The trim removed 2 bases at V and 2 bases at J, leaving 10 bases unmatched. The CDR3 nucleotides read TGCGCCAGCAGCCAAATGGGAGGTGCGGGGGACACAGATACGCAGTATTTT. Translation: CASSQMGGAGDTDTQYF.

A remark on this clonotype: At one boundary the junction diverges from the germline segment, which might be a read error. The chain employs TRBV24-1 and TRBJ2-3; TRBD1 agrees at 8 bases. The germline V gene has CDR1 KGHDR and CDR2 SFDVKD. The CDR3 spans 16 residues. The CDR3 region has the DNA TGTTCCACCAGTGATTCCCCGGGACAGGGCACAGATACGCAGTATTTT. Residues: CSTSDSPGQGTDTQYF.